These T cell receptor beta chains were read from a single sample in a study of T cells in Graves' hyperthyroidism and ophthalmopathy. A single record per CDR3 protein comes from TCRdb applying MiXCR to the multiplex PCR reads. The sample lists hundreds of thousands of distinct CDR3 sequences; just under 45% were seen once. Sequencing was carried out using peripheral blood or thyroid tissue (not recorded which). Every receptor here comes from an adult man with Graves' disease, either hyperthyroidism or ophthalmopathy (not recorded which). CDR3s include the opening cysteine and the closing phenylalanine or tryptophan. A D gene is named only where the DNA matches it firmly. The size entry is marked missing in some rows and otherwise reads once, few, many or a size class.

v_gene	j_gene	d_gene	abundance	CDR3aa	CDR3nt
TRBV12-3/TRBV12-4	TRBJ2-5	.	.	CASSFYQLETQYF	TGTGCCAGCAGTTTTTATCAGTTGGAGACCCAGTACTTC
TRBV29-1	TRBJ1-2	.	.	CSFGRADGYTF	TGCAGCTTTGGACGGGCCGATGGCTACACCTTC
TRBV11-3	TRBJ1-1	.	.	CASSPGWGTDTEAFF	TGTGCCAGCAGCCCAGGCTGGGGCACGGACACTGAAGCTTTCTTT
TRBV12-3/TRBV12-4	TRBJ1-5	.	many	CASRLGINQPQHF	TGTGCCAGCAGACTAGGCATCAATCAGCCCCAGCATTTT
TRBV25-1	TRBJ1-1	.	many	CASSEYGHMNTEAFF	TGTGCCAGCAGTGAATATGGGCATATGAACACTGAAGCTTTCTTT
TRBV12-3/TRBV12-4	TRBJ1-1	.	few	CASSLAEGLNTEAFF	TGTGCCAGCAGTTTAGCTGAGGGATTGAACACTGAAGCTTTCTTT
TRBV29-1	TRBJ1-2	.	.	CSVEDHDRTNYGYTF	TGCAGCGTTGAAGACCATGACAGGACTAACTATGGCTACACCTTC
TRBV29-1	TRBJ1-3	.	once	CSYSLELGNTIYF	TGCAGCTACTCTCTGGAACTCGGAAACACCATATATTTT
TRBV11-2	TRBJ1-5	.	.	CASSLPPATPQPQHF	TGTGCCAGCAGCCTGCCCCCAGCCACTCCTCAGCCCCAGCATTTT
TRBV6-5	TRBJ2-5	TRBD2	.	CASSYSSGSLGETQYF	TGTGCCAGCAGTTACTCGAGCGGGAGCCTGGGGGAGACCCAGTACTTC
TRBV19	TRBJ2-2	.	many	CASTTGNTGELFF	TGTGCCAGTACTACAGGGAACACCGGGGAGCTGTTTTTT
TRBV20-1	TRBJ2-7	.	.	CSAAPGDKAYEQYF	TGCAGTGCTGCCCCCGGGGACAAAGCCTACGAGCAGTACTTC
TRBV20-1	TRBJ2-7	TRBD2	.	CSARTSGRWEEQYF	TGCAGTGCTAGAACTAGCGGGAGATGGGAGGAGCAGTACTTC
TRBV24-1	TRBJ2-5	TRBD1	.	CATSDLQDRGLSETQYF	TGTGCCACCAGTGATTTGCAGGACAGGGGGCTATCGGAGACCCAGTACTTC
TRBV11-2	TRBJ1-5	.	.	CAWSRTGDQPQHF	TGTGCCTGGAGCCGAACAGGAGATCAGCCCCAGCATTTT
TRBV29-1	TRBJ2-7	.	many	CSVRPGLSQTYEQYF	TGCAGCGTGCGTCCGGGTCTTAGCCAAACCTACGAGCAGTACTTC
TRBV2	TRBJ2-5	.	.	CAPDLAGVGQETQYF	TGTGCCCCAGACCTGGCGGGGGTTGGACAGGAGACCCAGTACTTC
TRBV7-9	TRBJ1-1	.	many	CASRGNTEAFF	TGTGCCAGCAGAGGGAACACTGAAGCTTTCTTT
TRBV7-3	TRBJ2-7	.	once	CASSYSNEGTSSYEQYF	TGTGCCAGCAGTTACTCGAACGAGGGTACGTCGTCGTACGAGCAGTACTTC
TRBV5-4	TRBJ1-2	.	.	CASSLGTDCTF	TGTGCCAGCAGCTTGGGGACAGACTGCACCTTC
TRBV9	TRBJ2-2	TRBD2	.	CASSVVAGANGELFF	TGTGCCAGCAGCGTAGTTGCGGGAGCGAACGGGGAGCTGTTTTTT
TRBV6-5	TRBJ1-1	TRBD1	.	CASSSRGRGLSF	TGTGCCAGCAGTTCAAGAGGCAGGGGGCTCTCCTTT
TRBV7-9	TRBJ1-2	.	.	CASSLEEGSGYTF	TGTGCCAGCAGCTTGGAGGAGGGATCGGGCTACACCTTC
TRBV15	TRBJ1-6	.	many	CATSRDRVRENSPLHF	TGTGCCACCAGCAGAGATCGGGTTCGGGAGAATTCACCCCTCCACTTT
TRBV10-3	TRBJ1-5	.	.	CAIRGGINQPQHF	TGTGCCATCAGAGGGGGGATCAATCAGCCCCAGCATTTT
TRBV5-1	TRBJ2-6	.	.	CASSVWAGMLSGANVLTF	TGCGCCAGCAGCGTTTGGGCGGGGATGCTCTCTGGGGCCAACGTCCTGACTTTC
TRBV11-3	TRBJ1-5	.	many	CASSTGQHQPQHF	TGTGCCAGCAGCACGGGACAACATCAGCCCCAGCATTTT
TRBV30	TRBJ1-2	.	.	CAWSRRTIDGYTF	TGTGCCTGGAGCCGTCGGACAATAGATGGCTACACCTTC
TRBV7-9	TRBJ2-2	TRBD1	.	CASSVDRGNTGELFF	TGTGCCAGCAGCGTGGACAGGGGGAACACCGGGGAGCTGTTTTTT
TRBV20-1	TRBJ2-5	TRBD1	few	CSARDMGQSQETQYF	TGCAGTGCTAGAGATATGGGACAGTCCCAAGAGACCCAGTACTTC
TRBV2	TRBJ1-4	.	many	CASRDTYNEKLFF	TGTGCCAGCAGAGACACTTATAATGAAAAACTGTTTTTT
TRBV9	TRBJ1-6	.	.	CASSLRIAGASPLHF	TGTGCCAGCAGCCTAAGGATTGCAGGGGCATCACCCCTCCACTTT
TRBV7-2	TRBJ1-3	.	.	CANSLLAGSSGNTIYF	TGTGCCAACAGTTTACTCGCCGGGAGCTCTGGAAACACCATATATTTT
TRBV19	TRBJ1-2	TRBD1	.	CASAGQGGYGYTF	TGTGCCAGTGCGGGACAGGGAGGCTATGGCTACACCTTC
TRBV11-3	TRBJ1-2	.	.	CASSQDRAANYGYTF	TGTGCCAGCAGCCAAGATAGGGCAGCTAACTATGGCTACACCTTC
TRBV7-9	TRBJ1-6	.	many	CASSPPMGKGPEHF	TGTGCCAGCAGCCCTCCGATGGGTAAGGGGCCCGAACACTTT
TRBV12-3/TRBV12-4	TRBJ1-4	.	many	CASSTSAGKLFF	TGTGCCAGCAGTACCTCGGCGGGGAAACTGTTTTTT
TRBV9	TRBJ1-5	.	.	CASSLGGALSKPQHF	TGTGCCAGCAGTTTGGGGGGAGCCTTATCCAAGCCCCAGCATTTT